This TCR beta chain originates from a study of Ad26.COV2.S vaccination and SARS-CoV-2 variants (dated by TCRdb to about 2021). As for the study more broadly: Donors in the vaccine arm were drawn from COV1001, a phase I-IIa trial of Ad26.COV2.S in healthy adults that was multicentre, randomized, double-blind and placebo-controlled. Ad26.COV2.S was given intramuscularly at 5x10^10 or 1x10^11 viral particles, as a single shot or as two shots 56 days apart. TCRbeta repertoire sequencing was used to assess the specificity and breadth of SARS-CoV-2-reactive T cell receptors after Ad26.COV2.S vaccination. A total of around 32 samples were included in the TCR-sequenced set, comprising 19 Ad26.COV2.S vaccine recipients, 5 placebo recipients and 8 SARS-CoV-2 convalescent individuals. Participants in the trial were split at random into five groups of five each, receiving low-dose or high-dose Ad26.COV2.S once or twice, or else placebo on both occasions. Throughout the experiments and outcome assessment, investigators stayed blinded to trial group allocation.

The treatment or condition tag for this specimen amounts to: some 20 received Ad26.COV2.S at low or high dose, single or two shots; about 5 received placebo; per-sample allocation not given. Repertoires of vaccine and placebo recipients were sequenced from samples collected on day 63 after the first injection. Cohort 1b enrolled 25 adults aged 18-55 years at a single site in Boston, USA, between 29 July and 7 August 2020. As a vaccine, Ad26.COV2.S was a replication-incompetent adenovirus type 26 vector that expressed a prefusion-stabilized SARS-CoV-2 spike protein derived from the original Wuhan strain. A word on this clone: Its binding antigen is unknown. Base qualities were left out, and no much larger clone turns up one base away.

At the junction V is shortened by 10 bases and J by 7 bases, with 19 bases in between. There are 14 amino acids in the CDR3, from cysteine to phenylalanine inclusive. The only DNA kept is the CDR3, 42 bases in frame from the first base. The germline V gene (reference sequence) supplies CDR1 WNHNN and CDR2 SYGVQD. General conclusions and limits of the study: Comparing responses between vaccine doses or regimens was not something the study was powered to do. Vaccine and placebo recipients had comparable non-spike TCR breadth, which fits with the vaccine containing only spike. According to the authors, total T cell responses may have been underestimated by the TCR breadth and depth analyses. After vaccination, substantial breadth of spike-specific CD8+ and CD4+ T cell responses was reported. Compared with placebo recipients, Ad26.COV2.S recipients showed higher spike-specific TCR breadth (P = 0.0014).

The immunoSEQ Assay was used to sequence TCRbeta CDR3 regions. After extraction, genomic DNA underwent amplification by bias-controlled multiplex PCR, followed by high-throughput sequencing. The paper's data handling went like this. To quantify the absolute abundance of every unique TCRbeta CDR3 region, sequences were collapsed and filtered. T cell fraction was estimated by normalization of TCRbeta template counts to usable DNA, with usable DNA being measured through amplification of reference genes present in all nucleated cells. Repertoire TCRs were annotated as SARS-CoV-2-specific by exact matching of V gene, CDR3 amino acid sequence and J gene to a known reactive TCR set. The reference SARS-CoV-2 TCR set was obtained from MIRA and was filtered for enrichment in COVID-19-positive ImmuneCODE repertoires, whereby public or cross-reactive TCRs were removed. Drawing on the MIRA antigens, annotated TCRs were analysed further at the level of specific ORF or position within ORF. Depth was the summed frequency of annotated unique rearrangements, while breadth was defined as annotated unique rearrangements over total unique productive rearrangements. TCR breadth was compared between groups using two-sided Wilcoxon rank-sum tests. Not all clones reach the TCRdb copy of this immuneACCESS table, which keeps in-frame sequences only. Checked studies attribute under half of the gap to unresolved V genes and leave the rest unexplained. V, J and clone size are taken as reported in that table, and D and trimming were inferred from the DNA itself. Within this sample are 400,000 to 500,000 clones, with 85% to 90% of them counted one time only. Jointly, the top ten make up roughly 2.5% of the sample.

The starting material was peripheral blood, obtained in a trial of Ad26.COV2.S vaccine versus placebo. The chain uses TRBV10-1 and TRBJ1-4; possibly the D gene is TRBD1, per 6 matching bases. This TCR was recovered from a person between 18 and 59 years old who received the Ad26.COV2.S COVID-19 vaccine or a placebo. In nucleotides, the sequence is TGCGCCACCACTCGCGGGGGGCGACGTGAAAAACTGTTTTTT. This yields the protein CATTRGGRREKLFF.